Detailed here is one T cell receptor (beta chain). The table lists this clonotype with a few counts. Its specific antigen is unknown. No base quality values were provided; no much bigger clone lies one nucleotide off. The sequencing machine was an Illumina NovaSeq 6000. Using 5'RACE with constant-segment primers, TCRalpha and TCRbeta cDNA libraries were constructed, with sample barcodes and unique molecular identifiers added in the process. Trizol reagent was used to extract RNA from every sample. Libraries were amplified in two PCR steps, with a second sample barcode and Illumina TruSeq adapters added in the second step. Sequencing of the libraries was done on an Illumina NovaSeq, producing 2 x 150 bp paired-end reads. The study's processing was this. With migec v1.2.7, reads were demultiplexed and then collapsed into UMI-guided consensus sequences. Using mixcr v2.1.11, the UMI consensuses were aligned to TRA and TRB V and J templates and assembled into clonotypes. Expanded or contracted clonotypes were those called significant by both edgeR and NoisET, with noise models trained on biological replicates. For edgeR calls, a false discovery rate-adjusted p below 0.01 and a log2 fold-change threshold of 1 were applied. PCA with hierarchical clustering of max-normalized trajectories of the 1000 most abundant clonotypes was used as exploratory dynamics analysis. Separately sequenced CD4+ and CD8+ repertoires were used to assign the CD4 or CD8 phenotype of responding clones. TCRdb trimmed public reads at Q25 via fastp, called clones via MiXCR and kept in-frame beta chains. Entries are consolidated by CDR3 protein sequence, retaining the most common genes and DNA. These V and J calls derive from TCRdb rather than the authors' analysis. The sample includes 350,000 to 400,000 distinct CDR3 sequences, with over 20% observed a single time. The ten top clones hold approximately 13% of the sample.

This specimen belongs to a study of T-cell memory formation after mild COVID-19 (dated by TCRdb to about 2021). For the wider study: TCR sequence clusters from the two donors were largely donor specific. The cohort was made up of two young adult volunteers, one female and one male, who were previously healthy. T-cell clones expanding and contracting after mild COVID-19 in a couple of donors were tracked by longitudinal TCRalpha and TCRbeta repertoire sequencing.

From V the trimming removes 4 bases and from J it removes 7 bases, while the gene matches leave 7 bases of the junction unaccounted for. From cysteine to phenylalanine, the CDR3 is 13 amino acids long. The retained sequence is limited to the CDR3, 39 bases, with the frame set at the first base. CDR1 and CDR2 were assigned from the germline V gene as SQVTM and ANQGSEA. PBMCs were isolated by Ficoll-Paque density gradient centrifugation. General study outcomes and caveats: Contracting CD4+ clones were located mainly in the CM and EM memory subsets, whereas CD8+ clones were found to be enriched in EMRA. SARS-CoV-2 specificity was not confirmed for the second-wave clones peaking on day 37. Balanced CD4/CD8 phenotypes were observed for clones contracting from day 15 to 85, whereas a bias towards CD4+ was observed for a second wave of clones expanding from day 15 to 37. The study included only a couple of mild cases, and larger cohorts that include severe cases with pre-infection samples were judged to be necessary. The detection of some responding clones in pre-infection memory suggests that pre-existing cross-reactive memory T cells joined the SARS-CoV-2 response.

This TCR came from an adult woman who had mild COVID-19 (a few samples of this study predate the infection). The sample titles of this study are shuffled in the database, so cell type and time point are left out; the donor was told from shared clones. This chain is built from TRBV29-1 and TRBJ1-3; TRBD1 fits 7 bases in the junction. The sample taken for sequencing was PBMCs or a T cell subset sorted from them (not recorded which). The CDR3 region has the sequence CSVALTGANTIYF. Here is the DNA: TGCAGCGTTGCCCTTACAGGGGCCAACACCATATATTTT.